A single sample gave rise to the 10 T cell receptor beta chains below, sequenced in a study of OX40 agonist ivuxolimab in advanced cancers. Produced via immunoSEQ multiplex PCR; TCRdb's table is partial and in-frame only. The table includes approximately 10,000 clones, about 87% detected once. This specimen consisted of CD4+ or CD8+ T cells sorted from blood, obtained in a trial of the OX40 agonist ivuxolimab. Receptors originate from an adult with an advanced solid tumor such as melanoma, head and neck, liver or kidney cancer.

The chain carries TRBV29-1 and TRBJ2-7, with D unresolved. The CDR3 runs to 11 residues. Germline CDR1 reads SQVTM; CDR2 reads ANQGSEA. V lost 6 bases, J lost 4 bases, and 10 bases lay in between. This chain's CDR3 is CSVTAQYEQYF. The CDR3 region has the DNA TGCAGCGTCACGGCTCAGTACGAGCAGTACTTC.

The chain joins TRBV2 to TRBJ2-5; 12 bases agree with TRBD2. Germline loops: CDR1 SNHLY, CDR2 FYNNEI. V lost 1 base and J lost 4; bases outside the gene matches: 4. CDR3 length: 16 amino acids. The CDR3 nucleotides are TGTGCCAGCAGTGAAGGACTAGCGGGAGCGGGAGAGACCCAGTACTTC. It codes for CASSEGLAGAGETQYF.

The rearrangement links TRBV19 to TRBJ1-5, with 9 bases identical to TRBD1. The V gene end was trimmed by 5 bases and the J gene end by 1 base; junction bases not matched to a gene: 12. This CDR3 region has 18 residues. Germline lookup yields CDR1 LNHDA and CDR2 SQIVND (reference sequence). The CDR3, as DNA: TGTGCCAGTAGTTCGTTGGAACAGGGGGCATCGAGCAATCAGCCCCAGCATTTT. This translates into CASSSLEQGASSNQPQHF. Looking up the rest from reference TRBV19 and TRBJ1-5 gives the full variable domain: DGGITQSPKYLFRKEGQNVTLSCEQNLNHDAMYWYRQDPGQGLRLIYYSQIVNDFQKGDIAEGYSVSREKKESFPLTVTSAQKNPTAFYLCASSSLEQGASSNQPQHFGDGTRLSIL.

To note about this clone: One junction end does not reproduce the germline sequence, and a read error may be involved. The gene calls are TRBV7-2 and TRBJ2-7; no definite D call. Germline CDR1 and CDR2: SGHTA and FQGNSA. The CDR3 loop spans 14 amino acids. DNA for the CDR3: TGCGCCAGCAGCCAAGATTTTTCCGGTTACGAGCAGTACTTC. This translates into CASSQDFSGYEQYF.

The genes are TRBV4-3 and TRBJ2-7; 8 nucleotides match TRBD1. This CDR3 contains 14 residues. Trimming at V came to 4 bases and at J to 5 bases, leaving 7 bases not matched to a gene. Germline V gene lookup returns CDR1 LGHNA and CDR2 YSLEER. CDR3 nucleotides: TGCGCCAGCAGCCGGATACAGGGGGACCACGAGCAGTACTTC. Residues: CASSRIQGDHEQYF.

The rearrangement joins TRBV6-5 to TRBJ2-2; D gene unclear. The V end lost 0 bases, the J end lost 5 bases, and 7 bases lay between the germline ends. Germline-derived CDR1 and CDR2 are MNHEY and SVGAGI. The CDR3 length is 14 residues. The CDR3 is CASSYSIGTGELFF. The DNA for the CDR3 is TGTGCCAGCAGTTACTCGATCGGAACCGGGGAGCTGTTTTTT.

V usage is TRBV29-1 and J usage is TRBJ2-1, with 9 positions matching TRBD1. The CDR3 runs 15 residues. Losses at the gene ends were 4 bases for V and 0 bases for J; bases not matched to a gene: 4. Germline V gives CDR1 SQVTM, CDR2 ANQGSEA. DNA for the CDR3: TGCAGCGTTGCCGGGACAGGGACCTCCTACAATGAGCAGTTCTTC. It encodes CSVAGTGTSYNEQFF.

V gene TRBV7-9 combines with J gene TRBJ2-5, with unresolved D. From germline, CDR1 is SEHNR and CDR2 FQNEAQ (reference sequence). Trimming cost V 5 bases and J 5 bases, with 12 bases left between them. The CDR3 runs to 13 residues. As DNA, the CDR3 is TGTGCCAGCAGCCCCGAGGACGAGGAGACCCAGTACTTC. Amino acid sequence: CASSPEDEETQYF.

The V call is TRBV10-1, the J call TRBJ1-5; TRBD1 matches at 10 bases. V lost 3 bases, J lost 5 bases, and 4 bases stayed unmatched. The CDR3 contains 15 residues. Germline V gene data show CDR1 as WNHNN and CDR2 as SYGVQD (reference sequence). The CDR3 nucleotides read TGCGCCAGCAGTGAAGTGACAGGGGGCTATCAGCCCCAGCATTTT. Amino acids: CASSEVTGGYQPQHF.

This chain links TRBV29-1 with TRBJ2-7; D is tentatively TRBD1 or TRBD2 (5 bases each). Germline CDR1 is SQVTM and CDR2 is ANQGSEA. V lost 6 bases to trimming and J lost 0 bases, with 9 bases between them. The CDR3 spans 12 residues. CDR3 sequence: CSVAGTSYEQYF. In DNA form, the CDR3 reads TGCAGCGTCGCTGGGACCTCCTACGAGCAGTACTTC.